This TCR beta chain was profiled in a study of shared clonotypes between healthy human individuals. Study-level information: Three CD4 naive, three CD4 memory, two CD8 naive and one CD8 memory plate were used per donor.

CD4+ cells underwent separation, giving CD45RA+ naive and CD45RA-negative memory subsets. CDR1 is SGHRS, CDR2 YFSETQ, per germline. This CDR3 region has 14 residues. The trim removed 4 bases at V and 6 bases at J, leaving 7 bases unmatched. This table comes from immunoSEQ multiplex PCR, and its TCRdb copy is limited to in-frame clones, with some not included. This table holds a few million clones, under 97% found once. The V call is TRBV5-1, the J call TRBJ2-3, with TRBD1 identical over 8 bases. What was sequenced was naive CD4+ T cells sorted from blood. Sample subset: CD45RA+ positively selected. This sequence was found in a man younger than 30 in good health. DNA of the CDR3: TGCGCCAGCAGCGGCAACAGGGGGATGGATACGCAGTATTTT. Protein sequence: CASSGNRGMDTQYF.